These T cell receptor beta chains were read from a single sample in a study of blood T cell repertoires in COVID-19. The protocol was immunoSEQ multiplex PCR, while the TCRdb copy is restricted to in-frame clones and leaves out a portion. This repertoire shows 80,000 to 100,000 clones, more than 70% found once; its top ten account for around a quarter. Sequencing used peripheral blood. These receptors all come from a man between 65 and 79 years old with acute or convalescent COVID-19. Each CDR3 is given with its conserved first and last residue. D genes are given only for firm matches. Expanded clones get a size class; other rows say once, few or many, or leave the size out.

TGTGCCACCAGTGACCGGGACAGGGAGGGAGGTGAGCAGTTCTTC,CATSDRDREGGEQFF,TRBV24-1,.,TRBD1,TRBJ2-1
TGTGCCAGCACGACCCCGGCGGCCGTCCGTGAAAAACTGTTTTTT,CASTTPAAVREKLFF,TRBV28,.,.,TRBJ1-4
TGTGCCAGCAGCGTACGGGTAGCGGGAGTTAATACAGATACGCAGTATTTT,CASSVRVAGVNTDTQYF,TRBV9,.,TRBD2,TRBJ2-3
TGTGCCTGGAGTGATCCCCGGGGGGGCCGCACTGAAGCTTTCTTT,CAWSDPRGGRTEAFF,TRBV30,few,.,TRBJ1-1
TGTGCCATCAGGGGTCCGGGAGGGAACACTGAAGCTTTCTTT,CAIRGPGGNTEAFF,TRBV10-3,few,.,TRBJ1-1
TGTGCCTGGAGCCTAGCGGGATCTACCTACGAGCAGTACTTC,CAWSLAGSTYEQYF,TRBV30,.,TRBD2,TRBJ2-7
TGTGCCAGCAGCGTTACAGGGCCGGAAAGCGCCGGGGAGCTGTTTTTT,CASSVTGPESAGELFF,TRBV9,.,.,TRBJ2-2
TGTGCCAGCAGCTGGGGGCGAGATACGCAGTATTTT,CASSWGRDTQYF,TRBV5-4,.,.,TRBJ2-3
TGTGCCATCAGGACTAGCGGGAGCTCCTACAATGAGCAGTTCTTC,CAIRTSGSSYNEQFF,TRBV10-3,few,TRBD2,TRBJ2-1
TGTGCCAGCAGTAGACCAGCGTCGGCCCAAGAGACCCAGTACTTC,CASSRPASAQETQYF,TRBV28,.,.,TRBJ2-5
TGTGCCAGCAGCTCAGTCACGAATTCACCCCTCCACTTT,CASSSVTNSPLHF,TRBV7-3,.,.,TRBJ1-6
TGTGCCAGCAGTTTCGGAGGGGAACAGACCCAGTACTTC,CASSFGGEQTQYF,TRBV28,few,.,TRBJ2-5
TGTGCCAGCAGTGAGGAGGGGAGCACAGATACGCAGTATTTT,CASSEEGSTDTQYF,TRBV25-1,few,.,TRBJ2-3
TGTGCCAGCAGCGTCGGACAGGGAGGTGGCTACACCTTC,CASSVGQGGGYTF,TRBV9,.,TRBD1,TRBJ1-2
TGTGCCAGCAGCCCCGGACAGTCCAATCAGCCCCAGCATTTT,CASSPGQSNQPQHF,TRBV5-5,few,.,TRBJ1-5
TGTGCCAGTAGTACCAGGGCTCTCCCCACATCTCGGAATGAGCAGTTCTTC,CASSTRALPTSRNEQFF,TRBV19,.,.,TRBJ2-1
TGTGCTAGTGGATCGGAGGGGGAGACCCAGTACTTC,CASGSEGETQYF,TRBV12-5,few,.,TRBJ2-5
TGTGCCAGCAGCTTTGGTCAACTGCAGACACTGAACACTGAAGCTTTCTTT,CASSFGQLQTLNTEAFF,TRBV11-2,.,.,TRBJ1-1
TGTGCCAGCAGCTTAATCAGGGGGAGGAACACCGGGGAGCTGTTTTTT,CASSLIRGRNTGELFF,TRBV7-2,once,TRBD1,TRBJ2-2
TGTGCCAGCAGTTTCGAGGGCTATAGCAATCAGCCCCAGCATTTT,CASSFEGYSNQPQHF,TRBV27,once,.,TRBJ1-5
TGTGCCAGCAGCCAGGGGCGGAACTACGAGCAGTACTTC,CASSQGRNYEQYF,TRBV28,few,.,TRBJ2-7
TGTGCCAGCAGACCCAGGGTAGTCTATGGCTACACCTTC,CASRPRVVYGYTF,TRBV6-6,.,.,TRBJ1-2
TGCGCCAGCAGCTGGGGGGGGCGCTACGAGCAGTACTTC,CASSWGGRYEQYF,TRBV5-1,.,.,TRBJ2-7
TGCGCCAGCAGCCAAGACTGGCAGAGCAATCAGCCCCAGCATTTT,CASSQDWQSNQPQHF,TRBV4-3,.,.,TRBJ1-5
TGTGCCAGCAGCGTACTAGCGGGGCCCTACGAGCAGTACTTC,CASSVLAGPYEQYF,TRBV2,few,TRBD2,TRBJ2-7
TGTGCCAGCAGGCCATCCACAGGGATAGGAATTTGGAATTCACCCCTCCACTTT,CASRPSTGIGIWNSPLHF,TRBV28,.,.,TRBJ1-6
TGTGCCAGCAGCTTTTCAGGGCGCGCAACTAATGAAAAACTGTTTTTT,CASSFSGRATNEKLFF,TRBV5-5,once,.,TRBJ1-4
TGTGCCAGCAGTCTCCGACAGGGGGCAGGCTACACCTTC,CASSLRQGAGYTF,TRBV12-3/TRBV12-4,.,TRBD1,TRBJ1-2
TGTGCCAGCAGTGAAGGACAGGTTAGCACCTACGAGCAGTACTTC,CASSEGQVSTYEQYF,TRBV6-1,few,.,TRBJ2-7
TGTGCCAGCAGCGGTATCGGGAAGAACGAGCAGTACTTC,CASSGIGKNEQYF,TRBV7-6,.,.,TRBJ2-7
TGTGCCAGCAGTATCCCAGGGTCAAACACTGAAGCTTTCTTT,CASSIPGSNTEAFF,TRBV6-5,once,.,TRBJ1-1
TGCAGTGCTAGTAGGTTGACAGGGGAATCGGCACCCCTCCACTTT,CSASRLTGESAPLHF,TRBV20-1,.,TRBD1,TRBJ1-6
TGTGCCAGCAGCCTAATCGGACTAGCGGGAGGGCCTTTTGAGCAGTTCTTC,CASSLIGLAGGPFEQFF,TRBV4-2,.,TRBD2,TRBJ2-1
TGCGCCAGCAGCCTACAGGGACAGGGGAACACTGAAGCTTTCTTT,CASSLQGQGNTEAFF,TRBV5-1,.,TRBD1,TRBJ1-1
TGCAGCGTTGAAGATCTCTCACTAGCGGGAGAGGCCCAGTACTTC,CSVEDLSLAGEAQYF,TRBV29-1,.,TRBD2,TRBJ2-5
TGTGCCAGCAGTACAGGGGTTGGAAACACCATATATTTT,CASSTGVGNTIYF,TRBV11-3,.,TRBD1,TRBJ1-3
TGCGCCAGCAGCGCAGCTGACAGGAACCTATACGAGCAGTACTTC,CASSAADRNLYEQYF,TRBV5-1,once,.,TRBJ2-7
TGTGCCAGCAGTTTGATGGGAGCAACTAATGAAAAACTGTTTTTT,CASSLMGATNEKLFF,TRBV28,.,.,TRBJ1-4
TGTGCCAGCAGTCAAATCGGACAGGGTCTCAATGAGCAGTTCTTC,CASSQIGQGLNEQFF,TRBV7-9,.,TRBD1,TRBJ2-1
TGTGCCAGCAGCTTAACTAGCGGGGGGAATACGCAGTATTTT,CASSLTSGGNTQYF,TRBV11-3,.,TRBD2,TRBJ2-3
TGTGCCAGCACCTCGGGGGATTCACCCCTCCACTTT,CASTSGDSPLHF,TRBV27,.,.,TRBJ1-6
TGTGCCAGCAGCGTAGGACTAATGGGGAATTCACCCCTCCACTTT,CASSVGLMGNSPLHF,TRBV9,few,.,TRBJ1-6
TGTGCCTGGAGTGTAACAGGAACCTACACTGAAGCTTTCTTT,CAWSVTGTYTEAFF,TRBV30,.,.,TRBJ1-1
TGTGCCAGCGCAGGACTAGCTGAATCCAATGAGCAGTTCTTC,CASAGLAESNEQFF,TRBV6-5,.,TRBD2,TRBJ2-1
TGTGCCTGGAGACGGGGTCAGAACACTGAAGCTTTCTTT,CAWRRGQNTEAFF,TRBV30,.,.,TRBJ1-1
TGTGCCAGCAGCATCGGGACAGGGGGCCAAGCCTACGAGCAGTACTTC,CASSIGTGGQAYEQYF,TRBV21-1,.,.,TRBJ2-7
TGTGCCAGCAGCTTTGGGACAGGGGTTGACGAGCAGTACTTC,CASSFGTGVDEQYF,TRBV13,.,TRBD1,TRBJ2-7
TGTGCCAGCAGCTTAAGTGCGACTAGCGGGGCGCATGAGCAGTTCTTC,CASSLSATSGAHEQFF,TRBV7-3,.,TRBD2,TRBJ2-1
TGCGCCAGCAGCTTGGGACTAGCGGGTCATAGGGGGAATGAGCAGTTCTTC,CASSLGLAGHRGNEQFF,TRBV5-1,.,TRBD2,TRBJ2-1
TGTGCCAGCAGCCACACCTCGGAGAATGAGCAGTTCTTC,CASSHTSENEQFF,TRBV4-2,.,.,TRBJ2-1
TGCGCCAGCAGCTTGGTCCCAACAGGGGCTGGAAACACCATATATTTT,CASSLVPTGAGNTIYF,TRBV5-1,.,TRBD1,TRBJ1-3
TGTGCCAGTAGTCCCGACAGGGGCTCCTACAATGAGCAGTTCTTC,CASSPDRGSYNEQFF,TRBV19,.,TRBD1,TRBJ2-1
TGTGCCAGCAGCTTAGCGCGACTAGCGGGAGGAGAGACCCAGTACTTC,CASSLARLAGGETQYF,TRBV7-2,.,TRBD2,TRBJ2-5
TGTGCCAGCAGTCGGGAGACAGTTAGCTCTGGAAACACCATATATTTT,CASSRETVSSGNTIYF,TRBV7-9,.,.,TRBJ1-3
TGCAGCTCACGAGCTGGCAGGAGGGATGAGCAGTTCTTC,CSSRAGRRDEQFF,TRBV29-1,.,.,TRBJ2-1
TGTGCCAGCAGCCCCGTTTCTAGCACAGATACGCAGTATTTT,CASSPVSSTDTQYF,TRBV5-4,.,.,TRBJ2-3